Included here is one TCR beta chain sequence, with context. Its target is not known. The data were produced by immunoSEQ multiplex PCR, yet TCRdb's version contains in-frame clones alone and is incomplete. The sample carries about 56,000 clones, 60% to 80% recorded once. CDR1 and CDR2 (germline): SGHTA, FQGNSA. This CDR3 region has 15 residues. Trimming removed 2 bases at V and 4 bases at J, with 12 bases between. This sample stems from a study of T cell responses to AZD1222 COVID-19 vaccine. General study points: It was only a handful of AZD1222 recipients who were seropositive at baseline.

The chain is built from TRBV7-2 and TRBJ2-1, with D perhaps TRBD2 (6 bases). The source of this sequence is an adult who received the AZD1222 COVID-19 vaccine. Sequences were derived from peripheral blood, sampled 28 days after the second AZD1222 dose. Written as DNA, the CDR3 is TGTGCCAGCAGCTTAAATAGCGGAACTTACAATGAGCAGTTCTTC. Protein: CASSLNSGTYNEQFF.